One and the same sample provided the 18 T cell receptor beta chains below, sequenced in a study of blood T cells in healthy people across ages. For the second PCR, which ran for 7 to 11 cycles, a sample-barcoded 5' primer and a J-beta primer mix were used. A single record per CDR3 protein comes from TCRdb applying MiXCR to the 5' RACE reads. The data contain approximately 690,000 distinct CDR3 sequences, roughly 50% of them singletons. Sequencing was done on a sample of blood. All receptors come from a man in his sixties in good health.

The rearrangement links TRBV5-1 to TRBJ2-3; D gene unclear. Germline V lookup: CDR1 SGHRS, CDR2 YFSETQ. The V end lost 0 bases, the J end lost 0 bases, and 5 bases lay between the germline ends. This CDR3 is built from 14 residues. CDR3 loop: CASSLAASTDTQYF. As DNA, the CDR3 is TGCGCCAGCAGCTTGGCGGCCAGCACAGATACGCAGTATTTT.

This chain links TRBV12-3 or TRBV12-4 with TRBJ2-3; D is possibly TRBD2 (5 bases). Trimming took 6 bases from V and 0 from J, leaving 16 bases between them. This CDR3 comprises 16 residues. CDR3 coding DNA: TGTGCCAGCAGCCGTAGGACTCTCACTAGCACAGATACGCAGTATTTT. It translates to CASSRRTLTSTDTQYF.

This clonotype was seen a handful of times. This chain joins TRBV5-6 and TRBJ2-1; D perhaps matches TRBD2 (5 bases). Deletions cut 2 bases from V and 8 bases from J, with 11 bases between. Germline-derived CDR1 and CDR2 are SGHDT and YYEEEE. The CDR3 is 13 amino acids. CDR3 loop: CASSFISVDEQFF. CDR3 DNA sequence: TGTGCCAGCAGCTTTATTAGCGTGGATGAGCAGTTCTTC.

The table lists this clonotype with a few counts. The V gene is TRBV24-1, the J gene TRBJ2-3; no firm D call. The germline V gene has CDR1 KGHDR and CDR2 SFDVKD. The V and J ends lost 4 bases and 6 bases respectively, with 7 bases between them. The CDR3 is 12 amino acids. CDR3 in DNA: TGTGCCACCAGTGAACGGCGGGATACGCAGTATTTT. Amino acids: CATSERRDTQYF.

V usage is TRBV6-5 and J usage is TRBJ2-5; 11 nucleotides align to TRBD1. J lost 5 bases, V lost 7 bases, and 6 bases had no gene match. The CDR3 extends over 14 amino acids. Germline assignment: CDR1 MNHEY and CDR2 SVGAGI. The DNA for the CDR3 is TGTGCCAGCAAAGGACAGGGGGCATGGGAGACCCAGTACTTC. Translated, it gives CASKGQGAWETQYF.

Details on this clonotype: A single base separates this from a much larger clone, so it may be a read error. The rearrangement uses TRBV2 and TRBJ2-5, with D unresolved. This CDR3 is built from 10 residues. Per germline, CDR1 SNHLY and CDR2 FYNNEI. Here the CDR3 reads CASREETQNF. CDR3 coding DNA: TGTGCCAGCAGGGAAGAGACCCAGAACTTC.

The gene calls are TRBV7-9 and TRBJ1-2; D possibly corresponds to TRBD1 (6 bases). Germline V gene data show CDR1 as SEHNR and CDR2 as FQNEAQ (reference sequence). The CDR3 is 16 residues long. The V end was cut by 1 base, the J end by 1 base, with 13 bases between. The CDR3 DNA sequence: TGTGCCAGCAGCTTAGGGGGGGCAGACCTTAACTATGGCTACACCTTC. It encodes CASSLGGADLNYGYTF.

This clonotype has more than one count but fewer than ten. The chain recombines TRBV7-2 with TRBJ2-7; TRBD2 matches 9 bases. Germline-derived CDR1 and CDR2 are SGHTA and FQGNSA. V shed 1 base, J shed 0 bases, and the junction held 1 base outside the gene matches. This CDR3 region has 15 residues. CDR3 protein: CASSLVSGSSYEQYF. CDR3 sequence (DNA): TGTGCCAGCAGCTTAGTTAGCGGGAGCTCCTACGAGCAGTACTTC.

This chain joins TRBV24-1 and TRBJ2-7; 7 bases agree with TRBD1. The J call may be in error: the DNA end matches TRBJ2-5 better. Germline lookup yields CDR1 KGHDR and CDR2 SFDVKD. The CDR3 loop spans 13 amino acids. CDR3 loop: CATSDAGGETQYF. CDR3 bases: TGTGCCACCAGTGATGCAGGGGGAGAGACCCAGTACTTC.

The V gene is TRBV4-2, the J gene TRBJ2-2; D unresolved. Looked up from germline, CDR1 is LGHNA and CDR2 is YNFKEQ. The CDR3 is 16 amino acids. The ends were cut back, 0 bases at V and 4 bases at J, with 12 bases in the middle. DNA of the CDR3: TGTGCCAGCAGCCAAGACCCCGGGCAACTCACCGGGGAGCTGTTTTTT. Its translation is CASSQDPGQLTGELFF.

This chain connects TRBV3-1 to TRBJ1-6, with 8 bases fitting TRBD1. The CDR3 runs 14 residues. CDR1 is LGHDT, CDR2 YNNKEL, per germline (reference sequence). The trim removed 4 bases at V and 9 bases at J, leaving 5 bases unmatched. The CDR3 reads CASSPRTGISPLHF. CDR3 DNA: TGTGCCAGCAGCCCGCGGACAGGGATTTCACCCCTCCACTTT.

The V and J genes are TRBV4-1 and TRBJ1-4, with a tentative D call TRBD1 (5 bases). With 0 bases removed from V and 9 bases from J, the gap between germline ends came to 14 bases. Per the germline V gene, CDR1 is MGHRA and CDR2 is YSYEKL. This CDR3 spans 15 amino acids. The CDR3 here is CASSQDGRGPQKLFF. In DNA form, the CDR3 reads TGCGCCAGCAGCCAAGATGGAAGGGGACCACAAAAACTGTTTTTT.

In DNA, the CDR3 is TGCGCCAGCAGCTCGACCGGGACAGGGGGCGGAGAGACCCAGTACTTC. It encodes CASSSTGTGGGETQYF. The chain recombines TRBV5-1 with TRBJ2-5, with 12 bases that match TRBD1. The CDR3 sequence is 16 residues long. CDR1 is SGHRS, CDR2 YFSETQ, per germline. J gave up 4 bases and V 3 bases, and 7 bases lay outside the gene matches.

The rearrangement joins TRBV28 to TRBJ2-7; TRBD1 matches 8 bases. V was pared by 5 bases and J by 5 bases, with 20 bases of the junction left unmatched. Germline V CDR1 and CDR2: MDHEN, SYDVKM. The CDR3 contains 18 residues. The CDR3: CASSPTGQGTAWVDEQYF. The CDR3 coding sequence is TGTGCCAGCAGTCCTACCGGACAGGGAACGGCGTGGGTCGACGAGCAGTACTTC.

This clonotype was detected only a few times. The V and J genes are TRBV12-3 or TRBV12-4 and TRBJ2-7; 10 bases line up with TRBD1. The CDR3 sequence is 15 residues long. The ends lost 7 bases at V and 0 bases at J; junction bases unmatched: 6. The CDR3 loop is CASIPTGGHSYEQYF. DNA of the CDR3: TGTGCCAGCATCCCGACAGGGGGCCACTCCTACGAGCAGTACTTC.

On this clonotype: An end of the junction differs from the germline gene, which may be a read error. This sequence joins TRBV6-2 or TRBV6-3 and TRBJ1-5; possible D gene TRBD1, 5 bases. The CDR3 spans 14 residues. The germline CDR1 and CDR2 sequences are MNHEY and SVGEGT. The CDR3 region has the DNA TGTGCCAGCAGTTTCCAAACGACAGACCAGCCCCGGCATTTT. It codes for CASSFQTTDQPRHF.

The chain is built from TRBV20-1 and TRBJ2-1; 13 nucleotides match TRBD2. Germline V CDR1 and CDR2: DFQATT, SNEGSKA (reference sequence). The CDR3 has 17 residues. V was clipped by 4 bases and J by 1 base; unmatched bases: 7. The CDR3 here is CSATKMTSGGSYNEQFF. DNA of the CDR3: TGCAGTGCTACCAAAATGACTAGCGGGGGGTCCTACAATGAGCAGTTCTTC.

J is TRBJ2-4 and V is TRBV20-1, with TRBD1 matching over 11 bases. CDR1 is DFQATT and CDR2 is SNEGSKA in the germline V gene (reference sequence). The CDR3 loop spans 16 amino acids. V dropped 4 bases and J dropped 3; count of bases not matched to a gene: 8. Here the CDR3 reads CSATPGQGVGKNIQYF. The CDR3 region has the DNA TGCAGTGCTACACCGGGACAGGGGGTGGGCAAAAACATTCAGTACTTC.